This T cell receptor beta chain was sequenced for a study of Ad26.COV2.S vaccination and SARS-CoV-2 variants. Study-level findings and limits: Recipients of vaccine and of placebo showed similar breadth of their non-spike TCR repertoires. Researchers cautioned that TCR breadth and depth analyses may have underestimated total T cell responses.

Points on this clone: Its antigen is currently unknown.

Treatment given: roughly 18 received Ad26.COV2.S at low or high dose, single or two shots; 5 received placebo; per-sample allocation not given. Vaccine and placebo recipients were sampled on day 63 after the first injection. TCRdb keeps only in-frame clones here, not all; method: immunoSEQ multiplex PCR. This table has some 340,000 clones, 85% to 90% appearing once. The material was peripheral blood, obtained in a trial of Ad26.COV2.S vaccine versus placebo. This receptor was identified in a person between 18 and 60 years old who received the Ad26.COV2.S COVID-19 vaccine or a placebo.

CDR3 bases: TGTGCCAGCAGTACCAACTACTTAGGACAGGGAGGGTGGGCTTTCTTT. The encoded protein is CASSTNYLGQGGWAFF. The chain couples TRBV2 to TRBJ1-1; 8 positions match TRBD1. The CDR3 covers 16 residues. CDR1 is SNHLY, CDR2 FYNNEI, per germline. With 5 bases clipped from V and 11 bases from J, the junction kept 19 bases outside the gene matches. The full variable domain, rest sourced from reference TRBV2 and TRBJ1-1, is EPEVTQTPSHQVTQMGQEVILRCVPISNHLYFYWYRQILGQKVEFLVSFYNNEISEKSEIFDDQFSVERPDGSNFTLKIRSTKLEDSAMYFCASSTNYLGQGGWAFFGQGTRLTVV.